This passage covers 27 T cell receptor beta chains from one sample sequenced in a study of vaccination effects on CD4 cells after COVID-19. Repertoires were generated with immunoSEQ multiplex PCR, while TCRdb's copy carries only in-frame clones and drops some. This sample has about 55,000 clones, with approximately 70% found just once. No antigens are known for them. Within the ViraFEST assay, antigen-specific CD4+ T cells underwent expansion with viral peptide pools prior to sequencing. Around day 10 of culture, CD4+ T cells were separated out. Nucleocapsid antibody tests were negative, and the vaccine recipients had no prior SARS-CoV-2 infection. The input for sequencing was CD4+ T cells from PBMCs cultured with SARS-CoV-2 spike peptides, taken before COVID-19 vaccination. These TCRs come from a human donor who received a COVID-19 vaccine.

The chain combines TRBV19 with TRBJ1-5; D is undetermined. Germline V CDR1 and CDR2: LNHDA, SQIVND (reference sequence). The V gene lost 8 bases and the J gene lost 0 bases, with 11 bases spanning the gap. The CDR3 totals 14 residues. CDR3 nucleotide sequence: TGTGCCAGTCATCAAGTGGGTAGCAATCAGCCCCAGCATTTT. Protein sequence: CASHQVGSNQPQHF.

The chain employs TRBV12-5 and TRBJ1-1; D uncertain. V was trimmed by 0 bases and J by 6 bases, leaving 8 bases between them. The V gene's germline CDR1 is LGHNT and CDR2 FRNRAP. The CDR3 runs to 13 residues. CDR3 bases: TGTGCTAGTGGTTTGGTACCGGGAGCTGAAGCTTTCTTT. This encodes CASGLVPGAEAFF.

This chain links TRBV30 with TRBJ2-7; D perhaps matches TRBD2 (6 bases). The CDR3 totals 17 residues. The germline V gene has CDR1 GTSNPN and CDR2 SVGIG (reference sequence). The V and J ends lost 2 bases and 2 bases respectively, with 22 bases between them. CDR3 residues: CAWSTHPGVAVTYEQYF. The CDR3, as DNA: TGTGCCTGGAGTACCCACCCTGGGGTAGCGGTTACCTACGAGCAGTACTTC.

The V and J genes are TRBV7-2 and TRBJ2-5, with D hard to call. CDR3 length: 12 amino acids. The germline V and J ends were trimmed by 0 bases and 6 bases, with 5 bases remaining between them. The germline V gene has CDR1 SGHTA and CDR2 FQGNSA. The CDR3: CASSLALKTQYF. CDR3 DNA sequence: TGTGCCAGCAGCTTAGCGCTCAAGACCCAGTACTTC.

The rearrangement links TRBV11-2 to TRBJ2-1; D is ambiguous. Trimming cost V 5 bases and J 0 bases, with 14 bases left between them. The CDR3 loop spans 16 amino acids. CDR1 and CDR2 from the germline V gene are SGHAT and FQNNGV. The CDR3 spells CASSLGARSSYNEQFF. The CDR3 DNA follows: TGTGCCAGCAGCCTCGGAGCGAGAAGCTCCTACAATGAGCAGTTCTTC. Filled out from reference TRBV11-2 and TRBJ2-1, the complete variable domain reads EAGVAQSPRYKIIEKRQSVAFWCNPISGHATLYWYQQILGQGPKLLIQFQNNGVVDDSQLPKDRFSAERLKGVDSTLKIQPAKLEDSAVYLCASSLGARSSYNEQFFGPGTRLTVL.

The chain employs TRBV12-3 or TRBV12-4 and TRBJ2-1; TRBD1 is a possible D gene (5 bases). The CDR3 consists of 13 residues. V lost 2 bases to trimming and J lost 5 bases, with 7 bases between them. The CDR3 reads CASSLRQHNEQFF. DNA of the CDR3: TGTGCCAGCAGTTTACGACAGCACAATGAGCAGTTCTTC.

The chain recombines TRBV19 with TRBJ2-7; D is unclear. This CDR3 has 15 amino acids. Germline CDR1 is LNHDA and CDR2 is SQIVND (reference sequence). The V end lost 3 bases, the J end lost 1 base, and 13 bases lay between the germline ends. Here the CDR3 DNA reads TGTGCCAGTAGTATGGGGTCAGTGCCTTCCTACGAGCAGTACTTC. This codes for CASSMGSVPSYEQYF.

The chain joins TRBV2 to TRBJ1-5, with D perhaps matching TRBD1 (6 bases). Looked up from germline, CDR1 is SNHLY and CDR2 is FYNNEI. The CDR3 runs to 17 residues. The ends were cut back, 1 base at V and 6 bases at J, with 19 bases in the middle. The chain's CDR3 is CASSEGILRRGSQPQHF. As DNA, the CDR3 is TGTGCCAGCAGTGAAGGGATCCTTAGGAGGGGGAGTCAGCCCCAGCATTTT.

The chain joins TRBV5-1 to TRBJ2-2; D may be TRBD1 (5 bases). Between the trimmed V and J ends, which lost 0 bases and 5 bases, there was a span of 14 bases. Germline V gene sequence: CDR1 SGHRS, CDR2 YFSETQ. The CDR3 length is 16 residues. The CDR3: CASSLVGQGGTGELFF. CDR3 coding DNA: TGCGCCAGCAGCTTGGTAGGCCAGGGTGGAACCGGGGAGCTGTTTTTT.

The chain uses TRBV30 and TRBJ1-4; D unresolved. The CDR3 runs to 20 residues. Trimming removed 0 bases at V and 1 base at J, with 24 bases between. Germline CDR1 is GTSNPN and CDR2 is SVGIG (reference sequence). The CDR3 spells CAWSVPFKEWKRRTNEKLFF. In nucleotides, the CDR3 is TGTGCCTGGAGTGTACCTTTTAAGGAGTGGAAAAGGAGAACTAATGAAAAACTGTTTTTT.

V and J are TRBV11-1 and TRBJ2-7, with 8 bases aligning to TRBD1. Germline-derived CDR1 and CDR2 are SGHAT and FQDESV (reference sequence). V lost 5 bases to trimming and J lost 5 bases; unmatched junction nucleotides: 8. The CDR3 covers 14 residues. The chain's CDR3 is CASSRTGLGDEQYF. The DNA of the CDR3 is TGTGCCAGCAGCCGGACAGGGCTTGGGGACGAGCAGTACTTC.

In its sample, this clone was seen a few times. The CDR3 DNA reads TGTGCCAGCAGCTCGGGACAGACCTACGAGCAGTACTTC. Amino acids: CASSSGQTYEQYF. The genes are TRBV6-5 and TRBJ2-7, with 7 bases fitting TRBD1. After removal of 6 bases from V and 2 bases from J, the junction contained 4 bases not matched to a gene. Per germline, CDR1 MNHEY and CDR2 SVGAGI. The length of the CDR3 is 13 residues.

This clone was seen more than once but under ten times. The rearrangement links TRBV29-1 to TRBJ1-3; D not resolved. The CDR3 sequence is 12 residues long. The V end lost 4 bases, the J end lost 3 bases, and 7 bases lay between the germline ends. The germline V gene encodes CDR1 SQVTM and CDR2 ANQGSEA. Here the CDR3 DNA reads TGCAGCGTTGGGGTAGATGGAAACACCATATATTTT. Its translation: CSVGVDGNTIYF. The full variable domain, its missing parts supplied by reference TRBV29-1 and TRBJ1-3, is SAVISQKPSRDICQRGTSLTIQCQVDSQVTMMFWYRQQPGQSLTLIATANQGSEATYESGFVIDKFPISRPNLTFSTLTVSNMSPEDSSIYLCSVGVDGNTIYFGEGSWLTVV.

The rearrangement uses TRBV28 and TRBJ2-7; TRBD1 aligns across 12 bases. The CDR3 is made up of 14 amino acids. Losses at the gene ends were 7 bases for V and 6 bases for J; bases not matched to a gene: 7. Germline V gene lookup returns CDR1 MDHEN and CDR2 SYDVKM. The CDR3 reads CASMGQGAGREQYF. DNA for the CDR3: TGTGCCAGCATGGGACAGGGGGCGGGGCGCGAGCAGTACTTC.

In this sample, this clone turned up a few times. V gene TRBV9 combines with J gene TRBJ1-1; no definite D call. The CDR3 runs 14 residues. V lost 0 bases and J lost 1, with 7 bases in between. The germline V gene has CDR1 SGDLS and CDR2 YYNGEE. CDR3 sequence (DNA): TGTGCCAGCAGCGTAGACAGTGAGAACACTGAAGCTTTCTTT. This gives the protein CASSVDSENTEAFF.

This chain uses TRBV7-9 with TRBJ2-5; 9 bases agree with TRBD1. Trimming at V came to 5 bases and at J to 1 base, leaving 14 bases not matched to a gene. CDR3 length: 18 amino acids. Per the germline V gene, CDR1 is SEHNR and CDR2 is FQNEAQ (reference sequence). CDR3 in amino acids: CASSEGTGKRALQETQYF. The CDR3 DNA sequence: TGTGCCAGCAGCGAAGGGACAGGGAAAAGGGCCCTCCAAGAGACCCAGTACTTC.

This rearrangement joins TRBV5-1 to TRBJ2-3; D remains unclear. From germline, CDR1 is SGHRS and CDR2 YFSETQ. The CDR3 is made up of 12 amino acids. V lost 5 bases and J 1 base, leaving 5 bases between the germline ends. The CDR3 nucleotides are TGCGCCAGCAGGAAGGGCACAGATACGCAGTATTTT. Encoded protein: CASRKGTDTQYF.

This chain connects TRBV7-2 to TRBJ2-3; TRBD1 agrees at 10 bases. The CDR3 contains 16 residues. Germline CDR1 reads SGHTA; CDR2 reads FQGNSA. The ends lost 3 bases at V and 3 bases at J; junction bases unmatched: 6. The CDR3 DNA sequence: TGTGCCAGCAGCTTCGCTCCGGGACAGGGGACAGATACGCAGTATTTT. Translated, it gives CASSFAPGQGTDTQYF.

The table lists this clone with a few counts. The genes are TRBV11-2 and TRBJ1-6, with 12 bases lining up with TRBD1. CDR1 SGHAT and CDR2 FQNNGV come from the germline V gene. The CDR3 totals 16 residues. With 0 bases clipped from V and 8 bases from J, the junction kept 2 bases outside the gene matches. The CDR3 here is CASSLEGQGAHSPLHF. The CDR3 DNA sequence: TGTGCCAGCAGCTTAGAGGGACAGGGGGCGCATTCACCCCTCCACTTT. Filled out from reference TRBV11-2 and TRBJ1-6, the complete variable domain reads EAGVAQSPRYKIIEKRQSVAFWCNPISGHATLYWYQQILGQGPKLLIQFQNNGVVDDSQLPKDRFSAERLKGVDSTLKIQPAKLEDSAVYLCASSLEGQGAHSPLHFGNGTRLTVT.

J is TRBJ2-4 and V is TRBV4-1, with TRBD2 matching over 9 bases. The V gene end was trimmed by 4 bases and the J gene end by 6 bases; junction bases not matched to a gene: 4. CDR1 is MGHRA and CDR2 is YSYEKL in the germline V gene. The CDR3 is made up of 14 amino acids. The CDR3 loop is CASSPTSGRNIQYF. CDR3 bases: TGCGCCAGCAGCCCGACTAGCGGCCGAAACATTCAGTACTTC.

This rearrangement joins TRBV3-1 (or the pseudogene TRBV3-2) to TRBJ2-7, with TRBD2 matching over 13 bases. Germline V lookup: CDR1 LGHDT, CDR2 YNNKEL (reference sequence). J lost 5 bases, V lost 2 bases, and 3 bases had no gene match. The CDR3 is made up of 15 amino acids. CDR3 sequence: CASSQPGTSGDEQYF. DNA for the CDR3: TGTGCCAGCAGCCAACCTGGGACTAGCGGGGACGAGCAGTACTTC.

The chain has TRBV18 and TRBJ2-3, with 8 bases lining up with TRBD2. Germline-derived CDR1 and CDR2 are KGHSH and LQKENI. V trimming: 8 bases; J trimming: 0 bases; junction bases outside the gene matches: 4. The CDR3 is 14 residues long. Written as DNA, the CDR3 is TGTGCCAGCGCTAGCGGGCCTAGCACAGATACGCAGTATTTT. Translating it yields CASASGPSTDTQYF.

V is TRBV4-2 and J is TRBJ1-6; D is perhaps TRBD1 (5 bases). The CDR3 has 16 residues. The V end was cut by 0 bases, the J end by 10 bases, with 16 bases between. Looked up from germline, CDR1 is LGHNA and CDR2 is YNFKEQ. CDR3 amino acids: CASSQEIGTPRSPLHF. The CDR3 DNA reads TGTGCCAGCAGCCAAGAGATTGGGACTCCCAGGTCACCCCTCCACTTT.

The chain carries TRBV6-5 and TRBJ1-3, with unresolved D. Germline V gives CDR1 MNHEY, CDR2 SVGAGI. The CDR3 has 10 amino acids. Trimming left V 6 bases short and J 4 bases short, with 1 base between. The CDR3: CASRGNTIYF. The CDR3 bases are TGTGCCAGCAGGGGAAACACCATATATTTT.

The rearrangement uses TRBV5-4 and TRBJ2-1; TRBD2 is a possible D gene (5 bases). Germline CDR1 SGHNT, CDR2 YYREEE (reference sequence). Trimming cost V 4 bases and J 0 bases, with 14 bases left between them. The CDR3 spans 16 residues. This CDR3 reads CASSPDSKSSYNEQFF. DNA of the CDR3: TGTGCCAGCAGCCCGGACTCAAAGAGCTCCTACAATGAGCAGTTCTTC.

The chain recombines TRBV25-1 with TRBJ2-5; a possible D gene is TRBD2 (5 bases). Trimming shortened V by 2 bases and J by 2 bases, and 12 bases separated the two germline ends. From germline, CDR1 is MGHDK and CDR2 SYGVNS. The CDR3 runs 15 residues. The CDR3 DNA is TGTGCCAGCAGTGAACGCACTAGAACACAAGAGACCCAGTACTTC. It is translated as CASSERTRTQETQYF.

The genes are TRBV10-3 and TRBJ1-1, with TRBD1 identical over 9 bases. The V gene's germline CDR1 is ENHRY and CDR2 SYGVKD. Losses at the gene ends were 3 bases for V and 6 bases for J; bases not matched to a gene: 11. The CDR3 extends over 16 amino acids. CDR3 protein: CAISDSGQGRVAEAFF. CDR3 nucleotide sequence: TGTGCCATCAGTGACTCCGGACAGGGGCGAGTAGCTGAAGCTTTCTTT.